Listed here are 15 T cell receptor beta chains from one sample, sequenced in a study of CD8+ T cells in alopecia areata. Sequencing relied on a cDNA template that was reverse transcribed from extracted RNA. Produced via immunoSEQ multiplex PCR; TCRdb's table is partial and in-frame only. The repertoire holds about 150,000 clones, with about 54% as singletons. Sequenced material: CD4+ T cells sorted from blood. All receptors come from a human donor in good health.

This clone was detected only once. The V and J genes are TRBV30 and TRBJ1-2; D is ambiguous. There are 13 residues in the CDR3. V was pared by 3 bases and J by 0 bases, with 8 bases between. CDR1 is GTSNPN, CDR2 SVGIG, per germline (reference sequence). CDR3 sequence reads: CAWSNGTNYGYTF. The CDR3, as DNA: TGTGCCTGGAGCAACGGTACTAACTATGGCTACACCTTC. Full variable domain (rest looked up from reference TRBV30 and TRBJ1-2): SQTIHQWPATLVQPVGSPLSLECTVEGTSNPNLYWYRQAAGRGLQLLFYSVGIGQISSEVPQNLSASRPQDRQFILSSKKLLLSDSGFYLCAWSNGTNYGYTFGSGTRLTVV.

The sample holds a few counts of this clone. V gene TRBV6-5 combines with J gene TRBJ2-3; D is unresolved. CDR3 length equals 13 residues. Trimming left V 5 bases short and J 1 base short, with 7 bases between. From germline, CDR1 is MNHEY and CDR2 SVGAGI. The DNA for the CDR3 is TGTGCCAGCAGTGCACCCCGCACAGATACGCAGTATTTT. Translating it yields CASSAPRTDTQYF.

By sample share, this clone is medium-sized. The V gene is TRBV2, the J gene TRBJ2-7; 8 bases are shared with TRBD2. Germline V gene data show CDR1 as SNHLY and CDR2 as FYNNEI. V trimming: 5 bases; J trimming: 6 bases; junction bases outside the gene matches: 9. The length of the CDR3 is 14 residues. As DNA, the CDR3 is TGTGCCAGCAGTACCGGGACTAGGGCGGTCGAGCAGTACTTC. It encodes CASSTGTRAVEQYF.

The chain carries TRBV30 and TRBJ1-5; TRBD1 matches at 8 bases. The CDR3 is made up of 15 amino acids. In germline, CDR1 is GTSNPN, CDR2 SVGIG (reference sequence). V was clipped by 5 bases and J by 2 bases; unmatched bases: 8. DNA for the CDR3: TGTGCCTGGGACAGGGGTTGGATGGGCAATCAGCCCCAGCATTTT. The encoded protein is CAWDRGWMGNQPQHF.

This chain links TRBV11-3 with TRBJ2-5; D may be TRBD1 (6 bases). V lost 4 bases and J lost 2, with 14 bases in between. The germline V gene has CDR1 SGHNT and CDR2 YENEEA. The CDR3 sequence is 15 residues long. CDR3 sequence: CASSSSSGDQETQYF. In nucleotides, the CDR3 is TGTGCCAGCAGCTCTTCATCAGGGGATCAAGAGACCCAGTACTTC.

The chain joins TRBV19 to TRBJ1-5; maybe TRBD1 (5 bases). Germline-derived CDR1 and CDR2 are LNHDA and SQIVND (reference sequence). V was clipped by 7 bases and J by 1 base, with 11 bases between them. The CDR3 spans 14 residues. CDR3 DNA sequence: TGTGCCAGTACCATCCGGGACAGCAATCAGCCCCAGCATTTT. Its protein product is CASTIRDSNQPQHF.

The chain couples TRBV5-4 to TRBJ2-3, with TRBD2 as a possible D gene (5 bases). Deletions cut 1 base from V and 2 bases from J, with 8 bases between. This CDR3 comprises 14 residues. Germline V gene lookup returns CDR1 SGHNT and CDR2 YYREEE (reference sequence). The CDR3 here is CASSLQRNTDTQYF. In DNA form, the CDR3 reads TGTGCCAGCAGCTTGCAGCGGAACACAGATACGCAGTATTTT.

The chain recombines TRBV29-1 with TRBJ2-6; D gene ambiguous. Germline assignment: CDR1 SQVTM and CDR2 ANQGSEA. With 3 bases removed from V and 4 bases from J, the gap between germline ends came to 7 bases. This CDR3 is built from 13 residues. DNA for the CDR3: TGCAGCGTTGAGGTACCCGGGGCCAACGTCCTGACTTTC. Amino acids: CSVEVPGANVLTF.

This clone was seen a handful of times. The chain recombines TRBV30 with TRBJ2-3; D uncertain. V was shortened by 2 bases and J by 2 bases, with 8 bases between the two germline ends. CDR3 length: 13 amino acids. Germline V lookup: CDR1 GTSNPN, CDR2 SVGIG (reference sequence). The chain's CDR3 is CAWSYLITDTQYF. The CDR3 DNA is TGTGCCTGGAGTTACCTCATCACAGATACGCAGTATTTT.

The CDR3 reads CASTPRANYGYTF. DNA of the CDR3: TGTGCCAGTACTCCAAGAGCTAACTATGGCTACACCTTC. The chain joins TRBV19 to TRBJ1-2; D ambiguous. Germline CDR1 and CDR2: LNHDA and SQIVND (reference sequence). The V end lost 7 bases, the J end lost 0 bases, and 9 bases lay between the germline ends. The CDR3 spans 13 residues.

This sequence joins TRBV6-5 and TRBJ1-2, with 7 bases aligning to TRBD1. Germline V lookup: CDR1 MNHEY, CDR2 SVGAGI. V dropped 4 bases and J dropped 5; count of bases not matched to a gene: 4. This CDR3 is built from 13 residues. The CDR3 DNA reads TGTGCCAGCAGTTCCACCAGGGGGTATGGCTACACCTTC. Translation: CASSSTRGYGYTF.

The chain is built from TRBV30 and TRBJ2-1; D unresolved. Between the trimmed V and J ends, which lost 2 bases and 7 bases, there was a span of 6 bases. The CDR3 totals 11 residues. Germline-derived CDR1 and CDR2 are GTSNPN and SVGIG (reference sequence). CDR3 sequence (DNA): TGTGCCTGGAGTCACTGGAATGAGCAGTTCTTC. It codes for CAWSHWNEQFF.

The chain carries TRBV11-2 and TRBJ2-5; D is unclear. The V end was cut by 5 bases, the J end by 3 bases, with 4 bases between. CDR3 length: 11 amino acids. Germline CDR1 reads SGHAT; CDR2 reads FQNNGV. CDR3 sequence: CASSIKETQYF. The DNA for the CDR3 is TGTGCCAGCAGCATAAAAGAGACCCAGTACTTC.

The DNA for the CDR3 is TGCGCCAGCAGCTTGAACGGGGAAAGGGGCTACACCTTC. Translated, it gives CASSLNGERGYTF. This chain connects TRBV5-1 to TRBJ1-2; unclear D gene. This CDR3 comprises 13 residues. From germline, CDR1 is SGHRS and CDR2 YFSETQ. V was shortened by 1 base and J by 8 bases, with 12 bases between the two germline ends.

The sample holds a few counts of this clone. The chain recombines TRBV11-2 with TRBJ1-2, with 9 bases aligning to TRBD1. The CDR3 contains 14 residues. Germline values: CDR1 SGHAT, CDR2 FQNNGV. The V segment lost 5 bases and the J segment 7 bases; nucleotides outside the gene matches: 8. The CDR3 sequence is CASSPTGQGIGYTF. In DNA form, the CDR3 reads TGTGCCAGCAGCCCGACGGGACAGGGAATTGGCTACACCTTC.